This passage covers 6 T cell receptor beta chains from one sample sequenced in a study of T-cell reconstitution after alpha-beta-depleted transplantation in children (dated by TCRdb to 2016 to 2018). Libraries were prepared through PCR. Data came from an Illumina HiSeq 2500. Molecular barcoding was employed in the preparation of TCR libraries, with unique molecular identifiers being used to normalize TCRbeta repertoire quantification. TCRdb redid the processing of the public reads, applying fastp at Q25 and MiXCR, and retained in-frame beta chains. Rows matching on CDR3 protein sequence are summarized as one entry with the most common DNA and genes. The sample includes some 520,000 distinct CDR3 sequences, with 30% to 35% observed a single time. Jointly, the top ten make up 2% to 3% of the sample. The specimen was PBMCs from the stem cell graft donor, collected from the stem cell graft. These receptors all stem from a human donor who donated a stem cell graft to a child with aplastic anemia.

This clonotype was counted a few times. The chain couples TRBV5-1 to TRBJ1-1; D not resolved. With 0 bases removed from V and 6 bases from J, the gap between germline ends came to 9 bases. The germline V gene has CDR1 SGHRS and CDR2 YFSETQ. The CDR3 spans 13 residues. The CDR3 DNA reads TGCGCCAGCAGCTTGGCAGGTCTCGCTGAAGCTTTCTTT. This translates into CASSLAGLAEAFF. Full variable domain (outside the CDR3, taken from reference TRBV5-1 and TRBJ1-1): KAGVTQTPRYLIKTRGQQVTLSCSPISGHRSVSWYQQTPGQGLQFLFEYFSETQRNKGNFPGRFSGRQFSNSRSEMNVSTLELGDSALYLCASSLAGLAEAFFGQGTRLTVV.

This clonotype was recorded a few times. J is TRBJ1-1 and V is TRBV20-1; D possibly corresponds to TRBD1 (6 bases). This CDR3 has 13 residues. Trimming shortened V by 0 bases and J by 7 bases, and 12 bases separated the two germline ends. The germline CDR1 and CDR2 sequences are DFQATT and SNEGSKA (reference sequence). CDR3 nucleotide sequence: TGCAGTGCTAGAGACAGGGGAACATATGAAGCTTTCTTT. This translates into CSARDRGTYEAFF.

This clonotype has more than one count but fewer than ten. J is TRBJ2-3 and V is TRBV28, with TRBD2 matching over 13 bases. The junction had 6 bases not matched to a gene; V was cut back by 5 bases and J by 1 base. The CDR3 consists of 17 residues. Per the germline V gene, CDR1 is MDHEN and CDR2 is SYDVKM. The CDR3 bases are TGTGCCAGCAGTAATATCGGGACTAGCGGGGGCACAGATACGCAGTATTTT. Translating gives CASSNIGTSGGTDTQYF.

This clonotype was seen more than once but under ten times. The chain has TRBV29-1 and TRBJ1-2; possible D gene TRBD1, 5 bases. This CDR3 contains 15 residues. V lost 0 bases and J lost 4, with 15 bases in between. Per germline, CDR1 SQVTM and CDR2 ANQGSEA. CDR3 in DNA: TGCAGCGTTGAAGACGGGACGAAGCTCGGCTATGGCTACACCTTC. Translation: CSVEDGTKLGYGYTF.

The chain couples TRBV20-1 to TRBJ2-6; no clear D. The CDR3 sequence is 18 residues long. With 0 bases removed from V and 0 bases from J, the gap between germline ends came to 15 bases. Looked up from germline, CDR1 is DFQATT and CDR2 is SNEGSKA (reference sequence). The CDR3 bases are TGCAGTGCTAGAGATGTCTCGTCAGGCCGCTCTGGGGCCAACGTCCTGACTTTC. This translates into CSARDVSSGRSGANVLTF.

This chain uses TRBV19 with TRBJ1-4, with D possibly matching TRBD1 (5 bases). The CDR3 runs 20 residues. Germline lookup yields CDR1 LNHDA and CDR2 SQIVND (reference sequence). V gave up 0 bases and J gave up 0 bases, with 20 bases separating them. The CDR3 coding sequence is TGTGCCAGTAGTATAGATAGGGCAGGGCAAAGGACCTCAACTAATGAAAAACTGTTTTTT. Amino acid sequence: CASSIDRAGQRTSTNEKLFF. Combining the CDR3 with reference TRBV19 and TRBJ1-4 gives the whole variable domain DGGITQSPKYLFRKEGQNVTLSCEQNLNHDAMYWYRQDPGQGLRLIYYSQIVNDFQKGDIAEGYSVSREKKESFPLTVTSAQKNPTAFYLCASSIDRAGQRTSTNEKLFFGSGTQLSVL.